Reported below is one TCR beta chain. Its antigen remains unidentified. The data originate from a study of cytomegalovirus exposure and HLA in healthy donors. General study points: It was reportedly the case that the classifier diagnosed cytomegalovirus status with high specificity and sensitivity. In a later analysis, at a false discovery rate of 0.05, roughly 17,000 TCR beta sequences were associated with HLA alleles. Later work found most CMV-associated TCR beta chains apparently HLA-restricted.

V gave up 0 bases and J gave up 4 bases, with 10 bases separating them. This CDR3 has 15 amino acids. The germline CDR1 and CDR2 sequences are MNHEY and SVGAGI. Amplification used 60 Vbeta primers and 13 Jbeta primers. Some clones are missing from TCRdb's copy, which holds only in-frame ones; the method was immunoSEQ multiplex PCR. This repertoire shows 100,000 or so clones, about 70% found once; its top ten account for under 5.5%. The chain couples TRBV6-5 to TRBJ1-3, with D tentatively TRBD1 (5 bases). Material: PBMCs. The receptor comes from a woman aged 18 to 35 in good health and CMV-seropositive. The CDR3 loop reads CASSYSAGPGNTIYF. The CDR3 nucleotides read TGTGCCAGCAGTTACTCGGCAGGGCCCGGAAACACCATATATTTT.